This T cell receptor (beta chain) was documented in a study of blood T cell repertoires in COVID-19. About the study: Both acute and convalescent COVID-19 samples were obtained from the United States, Italy and Spain. PBMCs, B-cell-depleted T cells, or T cells were the source of the cDNA or gDNA that made up the material.

As handled by the study authors: Estimated nucleated cell counts came from reference gene primer amplification. The method was immunoSEQ multiplex PCR; TCRdb's version includes in-frame clones alone and lacks a portion of them. Clonal size and the V and J genes are those of that table, whereas D and trimming came from the DNA. The table records approximately 210,000 clones, about 92% of them present only once. The TCR comes from a man aged 25-45 years with acute or convalescent COVID-19. Sequenced: peripheral blood.

In nucleotides, the CDR3 is TGCGCCAGCAGCCCCACCGGGACTAGCGGGCGTTATGAGCAGTTCTTC. Translating it yields CASSPTGTSGRYEQFF. The chain couples TRBV5-1 to TRBJ2-1, with 12 positions matching TRBD2. The germline gives CDR1 SGHRS, CDR2 YFSETQ. This CDR3 has 16 residues. Unmatched junction bases numbered 10, after V lost 4 bases and J lost 8 bases.